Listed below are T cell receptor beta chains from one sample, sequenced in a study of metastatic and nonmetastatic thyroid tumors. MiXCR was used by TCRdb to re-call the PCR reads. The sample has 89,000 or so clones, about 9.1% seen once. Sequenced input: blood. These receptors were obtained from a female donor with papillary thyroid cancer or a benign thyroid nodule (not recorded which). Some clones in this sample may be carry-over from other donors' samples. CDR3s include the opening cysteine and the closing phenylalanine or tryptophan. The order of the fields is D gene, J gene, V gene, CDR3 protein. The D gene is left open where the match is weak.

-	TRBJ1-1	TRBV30	CAWDRTPNTEAFF
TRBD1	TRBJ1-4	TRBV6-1	CASKTGVEKLFF
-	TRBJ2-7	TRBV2	CAIDGGRGNDEQYF
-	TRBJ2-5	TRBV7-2	CASSPEGLDETQYF
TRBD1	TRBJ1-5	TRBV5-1	CAISLAPGQGNHPQHF
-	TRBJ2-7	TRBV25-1	CASSDSREAPHYEQYF
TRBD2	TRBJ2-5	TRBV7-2	CASSLVWGGGETQYF
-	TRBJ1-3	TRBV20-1	CSASDHSGNTIYF
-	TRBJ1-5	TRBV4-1	CASSLGMGDQPQHF
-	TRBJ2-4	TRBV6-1	CASSEGPLLAKNIQYF
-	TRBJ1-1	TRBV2	CASFKGHDGTEAFF
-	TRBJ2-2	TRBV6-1	CASTPRGGLGTGELFF
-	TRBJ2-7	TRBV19	CASSIFSYEQYF
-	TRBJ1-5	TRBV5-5	CASSLGQGSYQPQHF
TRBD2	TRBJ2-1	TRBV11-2	CASSTRTSGAREQFF
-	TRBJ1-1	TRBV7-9	CASSLMGTEAFF
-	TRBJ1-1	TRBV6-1	CASSIRGPNTEAFF
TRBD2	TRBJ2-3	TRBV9	CASSARGRSGAAVDTQYF
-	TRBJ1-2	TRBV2	CASSEVVGNYGYTF
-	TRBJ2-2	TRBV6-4	CASSDGSVGANTGELFF
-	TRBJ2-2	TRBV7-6	CASSLAAAQPTGELFF
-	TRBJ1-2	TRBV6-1	CASIPSIQVYTF
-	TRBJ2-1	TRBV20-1	CSALIRGTNEQFF
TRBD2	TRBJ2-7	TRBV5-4	CASSEGVAGSVGEQYF
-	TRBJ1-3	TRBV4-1	CASSQVRDTIYF
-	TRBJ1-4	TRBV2	CASSAIISEKLFF
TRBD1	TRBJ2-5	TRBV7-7	CASSLGTGISETQYF
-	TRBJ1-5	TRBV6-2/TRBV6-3	CASSQGRSQPQHF
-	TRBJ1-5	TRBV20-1	CSAREGTGDNRPQHF
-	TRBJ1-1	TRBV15	CATSRGTALNTEAFF
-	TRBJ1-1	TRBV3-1	CASSQSDLDTEAFF
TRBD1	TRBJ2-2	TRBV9	CASSVAGQGLTGELFF
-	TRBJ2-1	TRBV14	CASSQLSGYEQFF
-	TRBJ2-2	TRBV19	CASSMLSGFNGELFF
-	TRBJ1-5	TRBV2	CASSEIRTGNQPQHF
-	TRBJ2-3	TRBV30	CAWSVTPDTQYF
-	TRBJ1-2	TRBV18	CASSPSGEVNYGYTF
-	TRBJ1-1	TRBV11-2	CASSFRTAYTEAFF
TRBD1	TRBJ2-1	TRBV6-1	CAIYRGMGYEQFF
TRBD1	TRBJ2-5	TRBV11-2	CASTLGTGQETQYF
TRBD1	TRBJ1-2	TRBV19	CASRSEGAFLYGYTF
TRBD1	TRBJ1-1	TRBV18	CASSDRDNTEAFF
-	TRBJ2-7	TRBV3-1	CASSQEGSGPGEQYF
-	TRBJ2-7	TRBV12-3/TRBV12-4	CASSLTLGAVYEQYF
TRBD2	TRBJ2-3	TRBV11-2	CASSPTRSGGLLDTQYF
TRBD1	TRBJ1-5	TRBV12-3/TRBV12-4	CASSAPRGANQPQHF
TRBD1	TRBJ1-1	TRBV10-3	CAIRPGQGRNTEAFF
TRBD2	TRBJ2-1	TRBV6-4	CASSDSDTSGGADEQFF
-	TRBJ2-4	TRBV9	CASSVGRGSNIQYF
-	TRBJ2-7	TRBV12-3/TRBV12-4	CASIPLGVYEQYF
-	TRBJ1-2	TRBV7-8	CASSLAYGSDGYTF
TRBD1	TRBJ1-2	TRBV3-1	CASSQARTGDYGYTF
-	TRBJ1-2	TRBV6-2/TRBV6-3	CASSQTSLSTSGYTF
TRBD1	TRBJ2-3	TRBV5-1	CASSSGQGGRTDTQYF
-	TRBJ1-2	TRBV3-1	CASSQAQGFGYTF